Below, 28 T cell receptor beta chains from the same sample are listed, as sequenced in a study of cytomegalovirus exposure and HLA in healthy donors (dated by TCRdb to about 2017). Receptors were amplified or captured by the immunoSEQ multiplex PCR assay. For the multiplex PCR, a mixture combining 60 forward primers for TCR Vbeta segments and 13 reverse primers for TCR Jbeta segments was used. TCRdb mirrors the immuneACCESS table, restricted to in-frame sequences. Some clones are absent from its copies; in checked studies, under half trace to an unresolved V gene, and the reason for the others is unknown. This sample comprises tens of thousands of clones, 81% of them detected only once. Approximately 1.1% of the sample is taken by the ten largest. The sequencing sample was made of PBMCs. The receptor source for this set is a girl aged 2-9 years in good health and CMV-seropositive.

This chain connects TRBV6-6 to TRBJ2-7, with D possibly being TRBD2 (5 bases). The V gene lost 7 bases and the J gene lost 5 bases, with 18 bases spanning the gap. Germline-derived CDR1 and CDR2 are MNHNY and SVGAGI (reference sequence). This CDR3 region has 14 residues. The CDR3 DNA is TGTGCCAGCACCCCCAGCGGTGAAGCCAACGAGCAGTACTTC. Translated: CASTPSGEANEQYF.

The chain has TRBV19 and TRBJ1-1; D perhaps matches TRBD1 (6 bases). CDR1 is LNHDA and CDR2 is SQIVND in the germline V gene (reference sequence). The CDR3 extends over 14 amino acids. V lost 5 bases and J lost 1, with 11 bases in between. The CDR3 protein is CASSGGGSNTEAFF. Here the CDR3 DNA reads TGTGCCAGTAGTGGGGGCGGATCGAACACTGAAGCTTTCTTT.

In the case of this clone: Other DNA sequences in this sample translate to the same CDR3. The chain carries TRBV6-1 and TRBJ1-5; D not certain. V shed 6 bases and J shed 5 bases, with 14 bases lying between them. CDR1 and CDR2 from the germline V gene are MNHNS and SASEGT. The CDR3 covers 14 residues. CDR3 protein: CASSARHVDQPQHF. The CDR3, as DNA: TGTGCCAGCAGCGCCAGACACGTCGATCAGCCCCAGCATTTT.

The chain uses TRBV29-1 and TRBJ2-5; 12 bases are shared with TRBD1. Losses at the gene ends were 6 bases for V and 7 bases for J; bases not matched to a gene: 12. The CDR3 covers 15 residues. Per germline, CDR1 SQVTM and CDR2 ANQGSEA. The CDR3 loop is CSVRSGTGGGGTQYF. In DNA form, the CDR3 reads TGCAGCGTCCGTTCCGGGACAGGGGGCGGGGGGACCCAGTACTTC.

This chain joins TRBV7-9 and TRBJ1-1; a weak D match, TRBD1 (6 bases). CDR1 and CDR2 (germline): SEHNR, FQNEAQ (reference sequence). With 0 bases removed from V and 2 bases from J, the gap between germline ends came to 16 bases. The CDR3 runs 17 residues. This CDR3 reads CASSLARHRDANTEAFF. In DNA form, the CDR3 reads TGTGCCAGCAGCTTAGCGAGGCACAGGGATGCAAACACTGAAGCTTTCTTT. The full variable domain, completed using reference TRBV7-9 and TRBJ1-1, is DTGVSQNPRHKITKRGQNVTFRCDPISEHNRLYWYRQTLGQGPEFLTYFQNEAQLEKSRLLSDRFSAERPKGSFSTLEIQRTEQGDSAMYLCASSLARHRDANTEAFFGQGTRLTVV.

The genes are TRBV6-1 and TRBJ1-1; unclear D gene. The CDR3 extends over 21 amino acids. Germline CDR1 reads MNHNS; CDR2 reads SASEGT. V was cut by 1 base and J by 1 base, with 28 bases left in between. The CDR3 sequence: CASSEVFFLHLRPGGNTEAFF. The CDR3 nucleotides read TGTGCCAGCAGTGAAGTTTTCTTTCTGCACCTTCGACCGGGAGGGAACACTGAAGCTTTCTTT.

This clone was seen a few times. The chain carries TRBV4-3 and TRBJ2-7; 7 bases match TRBD1. From germline, CDR1 is LGHNA and CDR2 YSLEER. Germline trimming cut 0 bases from V and 0 bases from J; bases unmatched to any gene: 5. The CDR3 contains 16 residues. Here the CDR3 DNA reads TGCGCCAGCAGCCAAGATTTCAGGGACAGCTCCTACGAGCAGTACTTC. This codes for CASSQDFRDSSYEQYF.

This clone was found once. The chain is built from TRBV5-1 and TRBJ2-6, with a tentative D call TRBD1 (6 bases). The CDR3 has 19 residues. V was trimmed by 1 base and J by 0 bases, leaving 17 bases between them. The V gene's germline CDR1 is SGHRS and CDR2 YFSETQ. CDR3 loop: CASSLSTRTAYSGANVLTF. CDR3 coding DNA: TGCGCCAGCAGCTTGTCCACGCGGACAGCTTACTCTGGGGCCAACGTCCTGACTTTC.

This clone was counted between two and nine times. As DNA, the CDR3 is TGTGCCAGCACAATCTATGTTGACACTGAAGCTTTCTTT. Translating it yields CASTIYVDTEAFF. The chain joins TRBV2 to TRBJ1-1; unclear D gene. Germline CDR1 is SNHLY and CDR2 is FYNNEI. The V end was cut by 7 bases, the J end by 3 bases, with 12 bases between. This CDR3 has 13 amino acids.

The chain employs TRBV7-8 and TRBJ1-1; TRBD1 aligns across 7 bases. V dropped 7 bases and J dropped 1; count of bases not matched to a gene: 3. The CDR3 loop spans 13 amino acids. Germline CDR1 and CDR2: SGHVS and FQNEAQ. CDR3 protein: CASTGQRNTEAFF. CDR3 nucleotides: TGTGCCAGCACGGGACAGCGGAACACTGAAGCTTTCTTT.

The chain is built from TRBV28 and TRBJ1-2; the D is unclear. The V end was cut by 6 bases, the J end by 8 bases, with 19 bases between. This CDR3 is 14 amino acids long. Looked up from germline, CDR1 is MDHEN and CDR2 is SYDVKM. CDR3 in DNA: TGTGCCAGCAGCTCTACTCAACCTTCATGGGGCTACACCTTC. This codes for CASSSTQPSWGYTF.

This chain connects TRBV6-5 to TRBJ2-7; 9 bases align to TRBD1. This CDR3 has 14 amino acids. J gave up 3 bases and V 6 bases, and 6 bases lay outside the gene matches. CDR1 is MNHEY and CDR2 is SVGAGI in the germline V gene. CDR3 residues: CASSPGQGNYEQYF. In DNA form, the CDR3 reads TGTGCCAGCAGCCCGGGACAGGGAAACTACGAGCAGTACTTC.

The chain couples TRBV10-3 to TRBJ1-1, with D tentatively TRBD1 (5 bases). V was trimmed by 1 base and J by 4 bases, leaving 7 bases between them. Per germline, CDR1 ENHRY and CDR2 SYGVKD. The CDR3 extends over 13 amino acids. The CDR3: CAISELGGTEAFF. In nucleotides, the CDR3 is TGTGCCATCAGTGAGTTGGGGGGCACTGAAGCTTTCTTT.

This clone was seen a single time. The V gene is TRBV7-9, the J gene TRBJ1-1; D gene ambiguous. Trimming removed 4 bases from V and 6 bases from J, with 12 bases in between. Germline loops: CDR1 SEHNR, CDR2 FQNEAQ (reference sequence). This CDR3 has 13 residues. For the CDR3, the DNA is TGTGCCAGCAGCTACCGAGTTCAGGCTGAAGCTTTCTTT. This translates into CASSYRVQAEAFF.

The V and J genes are TRBV18 and TRBJ2-7; 7 nucleotides line up with TRBD2. There are 16 residues in the CDR3. V was clipped by 6 bases and J by 0 bases; unmatched bases: 11. Germline V CDR1 and CDR2: KGHSH, LQKENI. CDR3 in amino acids: CASSHPGGESSYEQYF. CDR3 nucleotide sequence: TGTGCCAGCTCGCACCCGGGGGGAGAGAGCTCCTACGAGCAGTACTTC. Combining the CDR3 with reference TRBV18 and TRBJ2-7 gives the whole variable domain NAGVMQNPRHLVRRRGQEARLRCSPMKGHSHVYWYRQLPEEGLKFMVYLQKENIIDESGMPKERFSAEFPKEGPSILRIQQVVRGDSAAYFCASSHPGGESSYEQYFGPGTRLTVT.

This clone was counted a few times. This chain connects TRBV19 to TRBJ2-7; the D gene is possibly TRBD2 (5 bases). The CDR3 loop spans 17 amino acids. CDR1 is LNHDA, CDR2 SQIVND, per germline (reference sequence). Deletions cut 0 bases from V and 5 bases from J, with 20 bases between. DNA of the CDR3: TGTGCCAGTAGTATAGAGGGTCGAGGGCTCGGCCAGCACGAGCAGTACTTC. It is translated as CASSIEGRGLGQHEQYF.

This clone was counted only a few times. For the CDR3, the DNA is TGTGCCAGCAGTGAGACAGGGTGGGACACTGAAGCTTTCTTT. Its translation: CASSETGWDTEAFF. This chain joins TRBV6-4 and TRBJ1-1, with 7 bases that match TRBD1. This CDR3 has 14 amino acids. The trim removed 3 bases at V and 3 bases at J, leaving 4 bases unmatched. Per germline, CDR1 MRHNA and CDR2 SNTAGT.

The V gene is TRBV27, the J gene TRBJ2-7; D perhaps matches TRBD2 (7 bases). The CDR3 has 15 amino acids. CDR1 MNHEY and CDR2 SMNVEV come from the germline V gene (reference sequence). Trimming cost V 0 bases and J 4 bases, with 13 bases left between them. The CDR3 bases are TGTGCCAGCAGTTTATCATCGGGGGGCGCTTACGAGCAGTACTTC. Amino acids: CASSLSSGGAYEQYF.

This chain uses TRBV10-1 with TRBJ2-1; D gene uncertain. CDR3 length: 14 amino acids. The germline V and J ends were trimmed by 3 bases and 5 bases, with 11 bases remaining between them. Germline CDR1 and CDR2: WNHNN and SYGVQD (reference sequence). This chain's CDR3 is CASSESPSDNEQFF. The CDR3 nucleotides read TGCGCCAGCAGTGAATCGCCCTCGGACAATGAGCAGTTCTTC.

This CDR3 reads CASSSPSRGPGYEQYF. CDR3 DNA sequence: TGTGCCAGCAGTTCCCCTAGCAGGGGGCCTGGGTACGAGCAGTACTTC. The rearrangement links TRBV2 to TRBJ2-7; 8 nucleotides line up with TRBD1. Germline V gene data show CDR1 as SNHLY and CDR2 as FYNNEI. The CDR3 length is 16 residues. V lost 5 bases to trimming and J lost 4 bases; unmatched junction nucleotides: 13.

V usage is TRBV10-3 and J usage is TRBJ2-5; possibly TRBD1 for D (5 bases). The CDR3 runs 14 residues. The germline CDR1 and CDR2 sequences are ENHRY and SYGVKD. Trimming left V 0 bases short and J 7 bases short, with 12 bases between. CDR3 in amino acids: CAISESMDTGTQYF. For the CDR3, the DNA is TGTGCCATCAGTGAGTCGATGGACACGGGGACCCAGTACTTC.

The rearrangement joins TRBV29-1 to TRBJ2-1; 10 nucleotides align to TRBD2. CDR3 length equals 15 residues. Germline loops: CDR1 SQVTM, CDR2 ANQGSEA. Unmatched junction bases numbered 6, after V lost 5 bases and J lost 2 bases. The CDR3 spells CSVRRTSGPYNEQFF. The CDR3 nucleotides are TGCAGCGTTAGGAGGACTAGCGGCCCCTACAATGAGCAGTTCTTC.

This chain joins TRBV15 and TRBJ2-1; 10 bases map to TRBD2. CDR3 length equals 18 residues. The V and J ends lost 2 bases and 3 bases, in that order; junction bases with no gene match: 10. Germline assignment: CDR1 LNHNV and CDR2 YYDKDF (reference sequence). The CDR3 spells CATSRNPLAGGFYNEQFF. The CDR3 nucleotides read TGTGCCACCAGCAGAAATCCCTTAGCGGGAGGATTCTACAATGAGCAGTTCTTC.

The V call is TRBV5-5, the J call TRBJ2-3; 15 bases align to TRBD2. The CDR3 consists of 17 residues. The J segment lost 5 bases and the V segment lost 3 bases, leaving 7 bases of the junction unmatched. Germline CDR1 reads SGHKS; CDR2 reads YYEKEE (reference sequence). CDR3 residues: CASSSGTSGRYGDTQYF. Here the CDR3 DNA reads TGTGCCAGCAGCTCCGGGACTAGCGGGAGGTACGGAGATACGCAGTATTTT.

The chain carries TRBV7-9 and TRBJ1-1; D unclear. The germline V and J ends were trimmed by 4 bases and 4 bases, with 19 bases remaining between them. This CDR3 spans 16 amino acids. Germline V gene data show CDR1 as SEHNR and CDR2 as FQNEAQ (reference sequence). CDR3: CASSWYTEGMFTEAFF. CDR3 DNA: TGTGCCAGCAGCTGGTATACTGAGGGTATGTTCACTGAAGCTTTCTTT.

The rearrangement links TRBV7-9 to TRBJ2-7; D perhaps matches TRBD2 (5 bases). Germline lookup yields CDR1 SEHNR and CDR2 FQNEAQ (reference sequence). The ends were cut back, 5 bases at V and 0 bases at J, with 17 bases in the middle. The CDR3 has 16 residues. The CDR3 protein is CASSGEVSGSSYEQYF. The CDR3 coding sequence is TGTGCCAGCAGCGGTGAGGTGAGCGGAAGCTCCTACGAGCAGTACTTC.

The chain has TRBV18 and TRBJ2-5; D might be TRBD1 (6 bases). Trimming removed 1 base at V and 5 bases at J, with 14 bases between. Germline assignment: CDR1 KGHSH and CDR2 LQKENI. The CDR3 loop spans 15 amino acids. The CDR3 nucleotides read TGTGCCAGCTCACCACTTACAGGGTCGAGGGAGACCCAGTACTTC. It is translated as CASSPLTGSRETQYF.

The chain's CDR3 is CASSAGLAGINNEQFF. CDR3 bases: TGTGCCAGCAGCGCAGGACTAGCGGGGATTAACAATGAGCAGTTCTTC. The chain carries TRBV9 and TRBJ2-1, with 12 bases lining up with TRBD2. CDR3 size: 16 residues. The V and J ends lost 3 bases and 5 bases, in that order; junction bases with no gene match: 6. Germline V gene data show CDR1 as SGDLS and CDR2 as YYNGEE. The whole variable domain, filled in from reference TRBV9 and TRBJ2-1, reads DSGVTQTPKHLITATGQRVTLRCSPRSGDLSVYWYQQSLDQGLQFLIQYYNGEERAKGNILERFSAQQFPDLHSELNLSSLELGDSALYFCASSAGLAGINNEQFFGPGTRLTVL.